This paragraph covers one T cell receptor beta chain sequence. Its antigen is unidentified. In germline, CDR1 is MDHEN, CDR2 SYDVKM. The V end was cut by 6 bases, the J end by 6 bases, with 14 bases between. The CDR3 consists of 13 residues. The data stem from a study of vaccination effects on CD4 cells after COVID-19. The table came from immunoSEQ multiplex PCR; TCRdb's copy has only in-frame clones and leaves some out. The repertoire holds tens of thousands of clones, approximately 71% seen once, with 3% to 4% in the top ten. Sequencing in the ViraFEST assay came after antigen-specific CD4+ T cells had been expanded with viral peptide pools, which were used to stimulate PBMC. On day 10 of culture, CD4+ T cells were separated out. Each vaccine recipient was nucleocapsid antibody negative and had no prior SARS-CoV-2 infection.

The source material was CD4+ T cells from PBMCs cultured with HCoV-OC43 spike peptides, sampled before COVID-19 vaccination. Indicated subset: HCoV-OC43 spike overlapping peptide pool stimulation. The receptor comes from a human donor who received a COVID-19 vaccine. The chain recombines TRBV28 with TRBJ1-2; D unclear. CDR3 protein: CASSPVGRNGYTF. Written as DNA, the CDR3 is TGTGCCAGCAGCCCCGTTGGGCGGAATGGCTACACCTTC.